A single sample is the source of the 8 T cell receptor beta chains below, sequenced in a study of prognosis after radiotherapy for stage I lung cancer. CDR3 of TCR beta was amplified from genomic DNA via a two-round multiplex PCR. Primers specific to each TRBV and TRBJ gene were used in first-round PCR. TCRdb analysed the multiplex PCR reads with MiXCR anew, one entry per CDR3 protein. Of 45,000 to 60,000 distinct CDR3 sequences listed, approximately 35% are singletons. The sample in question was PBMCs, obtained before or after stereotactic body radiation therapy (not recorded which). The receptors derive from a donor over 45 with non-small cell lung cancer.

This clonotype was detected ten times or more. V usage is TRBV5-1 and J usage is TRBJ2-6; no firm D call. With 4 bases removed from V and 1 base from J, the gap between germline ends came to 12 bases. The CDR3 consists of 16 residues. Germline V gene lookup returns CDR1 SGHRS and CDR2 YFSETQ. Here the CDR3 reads CASSLGSGSGANVLTF. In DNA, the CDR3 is TGCGCCAGCAGCCTGGGGTCCGGGTCTGGGGCCAACGTCCTGACTTTC.

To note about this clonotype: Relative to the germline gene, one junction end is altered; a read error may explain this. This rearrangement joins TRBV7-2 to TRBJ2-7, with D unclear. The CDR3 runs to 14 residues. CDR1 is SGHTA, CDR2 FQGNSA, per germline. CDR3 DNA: TGTGCCAGCCAACCCCCAGGAGACTCCTACGAGCATTGCTTC. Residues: CASQPPGDSYEHCF.

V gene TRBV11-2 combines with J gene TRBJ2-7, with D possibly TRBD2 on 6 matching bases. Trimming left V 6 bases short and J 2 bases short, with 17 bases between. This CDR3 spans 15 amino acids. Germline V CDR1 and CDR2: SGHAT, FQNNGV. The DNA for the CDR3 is TGTGCCAGCAGGAAAATTGGGACTCTGACCTACGAGCAGTACTTC. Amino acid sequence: CASRKIGTLTYEQYF.

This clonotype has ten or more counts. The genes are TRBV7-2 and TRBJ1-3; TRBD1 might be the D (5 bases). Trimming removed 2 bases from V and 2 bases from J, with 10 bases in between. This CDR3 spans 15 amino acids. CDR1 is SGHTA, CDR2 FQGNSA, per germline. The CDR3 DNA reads TGTGCCAGCAGCTTACAGGGCGGCACTGGAAACACCATATATTTT. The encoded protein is CASSLQGGTGNTIYF.

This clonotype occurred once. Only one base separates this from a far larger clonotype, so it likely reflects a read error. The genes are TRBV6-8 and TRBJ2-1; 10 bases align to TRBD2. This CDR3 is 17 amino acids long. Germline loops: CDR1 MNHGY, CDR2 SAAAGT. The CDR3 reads CASRRTLSGRVGNEQSF. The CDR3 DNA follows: TGTGCCAGCCGTCGGACCCTCAGCGGGAGGGTTGGAAATGAGCAGTCCTTC.

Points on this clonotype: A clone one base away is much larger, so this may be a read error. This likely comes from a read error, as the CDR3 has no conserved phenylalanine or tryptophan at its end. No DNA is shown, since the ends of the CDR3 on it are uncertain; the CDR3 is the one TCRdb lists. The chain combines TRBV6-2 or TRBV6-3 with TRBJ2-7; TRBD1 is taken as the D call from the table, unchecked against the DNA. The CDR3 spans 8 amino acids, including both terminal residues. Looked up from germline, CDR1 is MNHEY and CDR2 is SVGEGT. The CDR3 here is CASSRGPL.

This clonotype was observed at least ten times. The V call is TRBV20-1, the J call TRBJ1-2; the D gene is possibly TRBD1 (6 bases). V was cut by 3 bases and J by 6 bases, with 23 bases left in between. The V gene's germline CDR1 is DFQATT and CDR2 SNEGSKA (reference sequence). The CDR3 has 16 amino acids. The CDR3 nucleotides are TGCAGTGCTAGGGAATTAAGGGGGGGCTCTCTGGATGGCTACACCTTC. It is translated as CSARELRGGSLDGYTF.

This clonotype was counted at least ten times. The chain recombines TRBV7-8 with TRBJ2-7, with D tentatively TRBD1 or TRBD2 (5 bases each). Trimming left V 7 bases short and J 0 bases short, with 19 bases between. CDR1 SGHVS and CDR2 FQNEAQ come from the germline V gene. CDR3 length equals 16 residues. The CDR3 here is CASTSSKGRSSYEQYF. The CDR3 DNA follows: TGTGCCAGCACCTCGAGTAAGGGGAGAAGCTCCTACGAGCAGTACTTC.